These 25 T cell receptor beta chains were all obtained from the same sample, sequenced in a study of cytomegalovirus exposure and HLA in healthy donors. Primers: 60 Vbeta forward and 13 Jbeta reverse. This table comes from immunoSEQ multiplex PCR, and its TCRdb copy is limited to in-frame clones, with some not included. Of around 130,000 clones in the sample, around three quarters were seen once. The sample was PBMCs. These receptors were collected from a man aged 18 to 35 in good health and CMV-seronegative.

V is TRBV4-2 and J is TRBJ2-5; the match to TRBD1 covers 7 bases. The V gene end was trimmed by 5 bases and the J gene end by 7 bases; junction bases not matched to a gene: 10. The CDR3 extends over 14 amino acids. In germline, CDR1 is LGHNA, CDR2 YNFKEQ. The CDR3 reads CASSLNTGAGTQYF. CDR3 sequence (DNA): TGTGCCAGCAGCTTGAATACAGGGGCCGGGACCCAGTACTTC.

The chain carries TRBV9 and TRBJ1-1, with TRBD1 as a possible D gene (6 bases). V gave up 7 bases and J gave up 1 base, with 17 bases separating them. The CDR3 contains 15 residues. CDR1 and CDR2 from the germline V gene are SGDLS and YYNGEE. CDR3 residues: CASSAGGAGNTEAFF. CDR3 nucleotide sequence: TGTGCCAGCTCGGCCGGGGGGGCCGGGAACACTGAAGCTTTCTTT.

CDR3 in amino acids: CASSRLADYNEQFF. The CDR3 DNA follows: TGTGCCAGCAGTCGGCTAGCGGACTACAATGAGCAGTTCTTC. The gene calls are TRBV14 and TRBJ2-1; 7 bases are a match to TRBD2. Trimming cost V 6 bases and J 3 bases; bases outside gene matches: 5. Germline V gene data show CDR1 as SGHDN and CDR2 as FVKESK. The CDR3 runs to 14 residues.

CDR3 protein: CASSLSGFYGANVLTF. CDR3 sequence (DNA): TGTGCCAGCAGCTTGTCAGGCTTCTATGGGGCCAACGTCCTGACTTTC. The chain carries TRBV5-4 and TRBJ2-6; the D is unclear. The V gene lost 1 base and the J gene lost 3 bases, with 11 bases spanning the gap. The CDR3 extends over 16 amino acids. Germline-derived CDR1 and CDR2 are SGHNT and YYREEE (reference sequence).

The chain links TRBV21-1 to TRBJ1-1; the table's D gene call, TRBD1, was not cross checked with the DNA. TRBV21-1 is a recognized pseudogene. The CDR3 extends over 15 amino acids. CDR3 loop: CASSQRAGAPTEAFF. The CDR3 DNA follows: TGTGCCAGCAGCCAAAGGGCAGGGGCCCCCACTGAAGCTTTCTTT.

This clone showed up just a few times. This chain links TRBV6-5 with TRBJ1-1; 7 bases are shared with TRBD1. Germline V CDR1 and CDR2: MNHEY, SVGAGI. The V segment lost 5 bases and the J segment 2 bases; nucleotides outside the gene matches: 5. The CDR3 contains 14 residues. The CDR3 sequence: CASSTGEFNTEAFF. The CDR3 DNA reads TGTGCCAGCAGTACAGGGGAGTTCAACACTGAAGCTTTCTTT.

J is TRBJ1-2 and V is TRBV18; 8 bases are shared with TRBD1. The CDR3 extends over 13 amino acids. CDR1 and CDR2 from the germline V gene are KGHSH and LQKENI. J was trimmed by 8 bases and V by 3 bases; bases with no gene match: 5. This CDR3 is CASSPDRDFGYTF. The CDR3 nucleotides read TGTGCCAGCTCACCGGACAGGGATTTCGGCTACACCTTC. Looking up the rest from reference TRBV18 and TRBJ1-2 gives the full variable domain: NAGVMQNPRHLVRRRGQEARLRCSPMKGHSHVYWYRQLPEEGLKFMVYLQKENIIDESGMPKERFSAEFPKEGPSILRIQQVVRGDSAAYFCASSPDRDFGYTFGSGTRLTVV.

V and J are TRBV19 and TRBJ2-1; TRBD2 aligns across 10 bases. This CDR3 has 15 amino acids. Germline V gene data show CDR1 as LNHDA and CDR2 as SQIVND (reference sequence). The ends lost 11 bases at V and 8 bases at J; junction bases unmatched: 15. The CDR3 bases are TGTGCCTCCCAAACGGCTAGCGGGAGTCTCTATGAGCAGTTCTTC. Its protein product is CASQTASGSLYEQFF.

This clone was counted a single time. CDR3 nucleotides: TGTGCCAGCAGCCACGACGGGGGTCGCGGAGGCGAGCAGTACGTC. Translating gives CASSHDGGRGGEQYV. The J gene is TRBJ2-7, the V gene TRBV7-9, with D possibly matching TRBD2 (6 bases). Trimming removed 5 bases from V and 6 bases from J, with 20 bases in between. This CDR3 spans 15 amino acids. Looked up from germline, CDR1 is SEHNR and CDR2 is FQNEAQ (reference sequence).

The chain recombines TRBV6-5 with TRBJ2-5; D perhaps matches TRBD2 (5 bases). The DNA end is more similar to TRBJ2-7, so the J call may be wrong. Germline V gene lookup returns CDR1 MNHEY and CDR2 SVGAGI. The CDR3 covers 13 residues. As DNA, the CDR3 is TGTGCCAGCAGCCGTGGCCCGGGATACGAGCAGTACTTC. The encoded protein is CASSRGPGYEQYF.

The chain joins TRBV7-2 to TRBJ2-5; 8 positions agree with TRBD2. The J call may be in error: the DNA end matches TRBJ2-7 better. Germline lookup yields CDR1 SGHTA and CDR2 FQGNSA. This CDR3 has 14 residues. The CDR3 DNA reads as TGTGCCAGCAGCCGGACTAGCCCTAGGGGCGAGCAGTACTTC. The encoded protein is CASSRTSPRGEQYF.

This chain connects TRBV6-5 to TRBJ2-1; the match to TRBD2 covers 11 bases. Germline V gives CDR1 MNHEY, CDR2 SVGAGI. The V and J ends lost 2 bases and 7 bases, in that order; junction bases with no gene match: 7. The CDR3 consists of 16 residues. The CDR3 DNA is TGTGCCAGCAGTTACCCTGGGGCTAGCGGGAGGAATGAGCAGTTCTTC. It encodes CASSYPGASGRNEQFF.

The chain combines TRBV29-1 with TRBJ2-2, with 9 bases that match TRBD1. Trimming cost V 2 bases and J 7 bases; bases outside gene matches: 14. The CDR3 length is 17 residues. Germline CDR1 reads SQVTM; CDR2 reads ANQGSEA. Here the CDR3 reads CSVEFGVNRGRGGELFF. Written as DNA, the CDR3 is TGCAGCGTTGAATTTGGGGTTAACAGGGGGCGCGGCGGGGAGCTGTTTTTT.

The V call is TRBV4-3, the J call TRBJ2-1; possibly TRBD2 for D (6 bases). Germline CDR1 reads LGHNA; CDR2 reads YSLEER. V shed 0 bases and J shed 7 bases, with 13 bases lying between them. This CDR3 spans 15 amino acids. CDR3 sequence reads: CASSQDHGGPNEQFF. CDR3 DNA sequence: TGCGCCAGCAGCCAAGATCATGGAGGGCCGAATGAGCAGTTCTTC.

V gene TRBV9 combines with J gene TRBJ2-3, with D tentatively TRBD2 (5 bases). The CDR3 length is 16 residues. V shed 3 bases and J shed 0 bases, with 14 bases lying between them. Germline-derived CDR1 and CDR2 are SGDLS and YYNGEE. CDR3 sequence (DNA): TGTGCCAGCAGCGAGTTTGGTGGCGGGAGCACAGATACGCAGTATTTT. Amino acids: CASSEFGGGSTDTQYF.

The chain carries TRBV4-3 and TRBJ2-7, with a tentative D call TRBD1 (7 bases). Per the germline V gene, CDR1 is LGHNA and CDR2 is YSLEER. Deletions cut 0 bases from V and 1 base from J, with 22 bases between. CDR3 length equals 19 residues. CDR3 coding DNA: TGCGCCAGCAGCCAAGATTTTAGGCGCGGGGCAGGGGGTTCCTACGAGCAGTACTTC. It encodes CASSQDFRRGAGGSYEQYF.

This chain uses TRBV7-2 with TRBJ2-7; TRBD2 matches 9 bases. Germline trimming cut 1 base from V and 1 base from J; bases unmatched to any gene: 5. The CDR3 covers 16 residues. CDR1 is SGHTA and CDR2 is FQGNSA in the germline V gene. The CDR3 loop reads CASSLVGSGSSYEQYV. CDR3 bases: TGTGCCAGCAGCTTAGTTGGTAGCGGGAGTTCCTACGAGCAGTACGTC.

This clone was observed a few times. The chain has TRBV7-2 and TRBJ2-7; TRBD1 matches at 10 bases. Looked up from germline, CDR1 is SGHTA and CDR2 is FQGNSA. V shed 5 bases and J 2 bases; nucleotides not matched to a gene: 3. The CDR3 runs to 14 residues. The CDR3 region has the DNA TGTGCCAGCAGCCCCGGGACAGGGGCCTACGAGCAGTACTTC. The encoded protein is CASSPGTGAYEQYF.

This chain uses TRBV6-1 with TRBJ2-1; 10 nucleotides agree with TRBD2. V gave up 6 bases and J gave up 3 bases; unmatched junction bases: 2. Germline CDR1 MNHNS, CDR2 SASEGT. The CDR3 has 14 residues. CDR3 in amino acids: CASSRTSGYNEQFF. DNA of the CDR3: TGTGCCAGCAGCCGGACTAGCGGCTACAATGAGCAGTTCTTC.

V is TRBV28 and J is TRBJ2-1, with a possible D match to TRBD2 (6 bases). The CDR3 runs to 16 residues. Germline lookup yields CDR1 MDHEN and CDR2 SYDVKM. The germline V and J ends were trimmed by 5 bases and 0 bases, with 14 bases remaining between them. The CDR3 nucleotides read TGTGCCAGCAGTAGATTGGGGGGAGACTCCTACAATGAGCAGTTCTTC. Translation: CASSRLGGDSYNEQFF.

In this sample, this clone turned up a few times. The chain uses TRBV7-8 and TRBJ1-1; D perhaps matches TRBD1 (6 bases). Germline V gene data show CDR1 as SGHVS and CDR2 as FQNEAQ. The length of the CDR3 is 12 residues. Trimming took 6 bases from V and 5 from J, leaving 10 bases between them. CDR3: CASRNRETEAFF. CDR3 nucleotides: TGTGCCAGCAGGAACAGGGAGACTGAAGCTTTCTTT.

This clone was seen a few times. This chain uses TRBV4-1 with TRBJ2-1, with TRBD1 matching over 8 bases. The CDR3 is 16 residues long. The V and J ends lost 0 bases and 6 bases, in that order; junction bases with no gene match: 7. CDR1 and CDR2 from the germline V gene are MGHRA and YSYEKL. This chain's CDR3 is CASSQEQGTGGNEQFF. CDR3 nucleotides: TGCGCCAGCAGCCAAGAACAGGGGACAGGTGGCAATGAGCAGTTCTTC.

This chain uses TRBV20-1 with TRBJ2-2; D call uncertain. Trimming left V 2 bases short and J 6 bases short, with 4 bases between. Per the germline V gene, CDR1 is DFQATT and CDR2 is SNEGSKA (reference sequence). The CDR3 spans 11 residues. The CDR3 is CSARLAGELFF. The DNA of the CDR3 is TGCAGTGCTAGACTTGCCGGGGAGCTGTTTTTT.

This chain joins TRBV5-4 and TRBJ1-3; D unclear. Trimming pared 3 bases from V and 7 bases from J, leaving 8 bases between. The CDR3 is made up of 12 amino acids. Germline lookup yields CDR1 SGHNT and CDR2 YYREEE (reference sequence). In nucleotides, the CDR3 is TGTGCCAGCAGCTCCGTAAGCAACACCATATATTTT. This gives the protein CASSSVSNTIYF.

A few counts support this clone. This chain links TRBV6-6 with TRBJ1-3; D may be TRBD1 (5 bases). From germline, CDR1 is MNHNY and CDR2 SVGAGI (reference sequence). V was cut by 0 bases and J by 4 bases, with 10 bases left in between. The CDR3 spans 15 residues. CDR3 nucleotides: TGTGCCAGCAGTTACTCGGGCCAGGGAGGAAACACCATATATTTT. Translated, it gives CASSYSGQGGNTIYF.